This record covers a single TCR beta chain. The read comes to an end 3 residues before the CDR3 does, leaving the germline J gene to fill in the end. Data came from immunoSEQ multiplex PCR; TCRdb stores just in-frame clones and leaves some out. The sample includes some 16,000 clones. The data derive from a study of T cells in women clearing cervical HPV infection. About the research overall: Controls gave blood once infection was undetectable; cases at lesion identification. Cases' blood sampling followed lesion detection by median roughly five months (90 to 200).

V was cut by 2 bases and J by 4 bases, with 12 bases left in between. The CDR3 is 14 residues long. CDR1 and CDR2 (germline): SQVTM, ANQGSEA. The sample consisted of blood buffy coat. The receptor was isolated from a woman aged 18 to 69 with a cervical HPV16 infection that either progressed to CIN3+ or cleared (not recorded which). V usage is TRBV29-1 and J usage is TRBJ1-3, with D possibly matching TRBD1 (5 bases). CDR3 protein: CSVEKGQGGNTIYF. Partial CDR3 DNA: TGCAGCGTTGAAAAGGGGCAGGGCGGAAACACC. Complete variable domain (other parts from reference TRBV29-1 and TRBJ1-3): SAVISQKPSRDICQRGTSLTIQCQVDSQVTMMFWYRQQPGQSLTLIATANQGSEATYESGFVIDKFPISRPNLTFSTLTVSNMSPEDSSIYLCSVEKGQGGNTIYFGEGSWLTVV.